This TCR beta chain appears in the sequencing data of a study of shared clonotypes between healthy human individuals (dated by TCRdb to 2018 to 2021). Study-level background: A few men and two women, aged 18 to 49 years, made up the cohort. To estimate repertoire size and how much clonotypes are shared between individuals, the study performed deep sequencing of blood TCR repertoires from roughly five healthy adults. Per donor, three plates each were used for CD4 naive and CD4 memory, two for CD8 naive, and one for CD8 memory. Each donor's leukapheresis produced roughly between roughly 0.94 and 9.5 billion PBMCs. Libraries were prepared and TCR repertoires were sequenced by different laboratories using diverse techniques, in order to increase sequencing depth and limit assay-specific biases. What the study reported, not specific to this receptor: Compared with non-shared clonotypes, the clonotypes found in all four sorted-subset donors had higher generation probabilities. Naive subsets generally had larger estimated clonotype richness than memory subsets did. Pairwise subsampling led to the expectation that sequencing depth would affect the degree of clonotype sharing among donors. Sampling was restricted to blood, and TCR repertoires in tissue are likely to differ from TCR repertoires in blood. Because the study included only a small number of donors, the genetic and exposure-history diversity represented was limited. Even with the large sequencing depth, rarefaction of the sorted-subset datasets indicated that sequencing was incomplete. Across a few donors, 4.5% to 6.5% of naive CD4, approximately 3.5% of naive CD8, roughly 2.3% of memory CD4, and approximately 0.42% of memory CD8 clonotypes were shared.

CD8 naive samples were obtained by positive selection for CCR7 among CD45RO-negative cells, yielding a CD45RA+CCR7+ population from which TemRA cells were excluded. Donors were healthy HIV-negative adults with no recently reported acute infections or vaccinations. Every donor was a Caucasian adult residing in Nashville, Tennessee, USA. Blood was obtained by leukapheresis, after which PBMCs were separated by Ficoll-Histopaque density gradient centrifugation and cryopreserved in liquid nitrogen vapor phase. Analytical flow cytometry was used to check the purity and quantity of every magnetically sorted T cell population. Each sorted fraction had its genomic DNA isolated and then quantified by UV absorbance on a Nanodrop 2000c. Comment on this clone: Its antigen target is currently unknown. No base quality values were provided; no much bigger clone lies one nucleotide off.

TCR CDR3 regions were amplified from genomic DNA by multiplex PCR using the deep immunoSEQ assay. Extracted genomic DNA from each cell subset was spread evenly across all wells of several immunoSEQ 96-well plates, with each plate serving as a replicate. For sorted subsets, roughly 200 ng of genomic DNA, equivalent to roughly 33,000 T cell genomes, went into each replicate PCR. Purified libraries were measured with a Qubit 3.0 fluorometer, size-checked on a Bioanalyzer 2100, and measured again with the KAPA Library Quantification kit. Every immunoSEQ 96-well plate was sequenced on a separate single-read 150-cycle Illumina NextSeq 550 flow cell. Turning to the authors' computational methods: Because only junctional sequences without quality scores were contained in the immunoSEQ output, filtering matching that applied to full-length reads could not be performed. To assign V/J genes and CDR3, sequences were annotated against IMGT germline references using PyIR, a Python wrapper for IgBLAST v1.9. Reads were removed for weak V/J assignments (E-value above 1e-6), missing CDR3, stop codons, out-of-frame junctions, or ambiguous translated residues. V3J clonotypes were defined by identical inferred V gene, J gene, and CDR3 amino acid sequence. Percentage overlap between repertoires was calculated by dividing the number of shared unique clonotypes by the size of the smaller repertoire. Repertoire richness was assessed with RTK rarefaction, the Chao1 estimator, and Recon v2.1 estimates of unobserved clonotypes. Generation probabilities for all TCRbeta clonotypes obtained by the gDNA method from four donors were computed using OLGA. This immuneACCESS table, as held by TCRdb, lists in-frame sequences with V and J called but not all clones. Of the missing ones, under half trace to an unresolved V gene in checked studies; the others have no known cause. V and J calls and clone size are copied from that table; D and trimming were computed from the DNA. The sample table shows around 2.1 million clones, and 85% to 95% are seen once. The ten largest clones take up roughly 1.7% of the sample.

The sample consisted of naive CD8+ T cells from PBMCs. The cell subset or site label for this specimen denotes: CD45RA+CCR7+. The receptor comes from a man between 18 and 29 years old in good health. Some clones in this sample may be carry-over from other donors' samples.

The CDR3 in this case is CASSPEGTRGGNEQFF. The DNA sequence is TGCGCCAGCAGCCCGGAGGGGACTCGGGGTGGCAATGAGCAGTTCTTC. The sequence joins TRBV5-1 to TRBJ2-1; the D gene is possibly TRBD2, with 6 bases matching. V is pared back by 4 bases and J by 6 bases, with 20 bases lying between the germline termini. The CDR3 has 16 amino acids, counting the end cysteine and phenylalanine. Of all the DNA, just the CDR3 is kept, 48 bases in frame from base 1. Looking up the germline V gene yields CDR1 SGHRS and CDR2 YFSETQ.